This record looks at one TCR beta chain sequence and its context. PCR employed 60 Vbeta and 13 Jbeta primers. Clones were read by immunoSEQ multiplex PCR, and TCRdb kept only the in-frame ones, dropping some. Of 97,000 or so clones detected, around 77% appear once; the ten largest clones hold more than 9.5%. Germline V lookup: CDR1 SNHLY, CDR2 FYNNEI. The CDR3 contains 13 residues. V lost 7 bases, J lost 5 bases, and 15 bases lay in between. This entry is derived from a study of cytomegalovirus exposure and HLA in healthy donors. Material: PBMCs. The chain carries TRBV2 and TRBJ2-7, with D possibly matching TRBD2 (5 bases). This clonotype originated in a male donor in good health and CMV-seropositive. CDR3 DNA: TGTGCCAGCAATCTGACTCCCGGGGACGAGCAGTACTTC. It encodes CASNLTPGDEQYF. The variable domain in full, with the rest retrieved from reference TRBV2 and TRBJ2-7, is EPEVTQTPSHQVTQMGQEVILRCVPISNHLYFYWYRQILGQKVEFLVSFYNNEISEKSEIFDDQFSVERPDGSNFTLKIRSTKLEDSAMYFCASNLTPGDEQYFGPGTRLTVT.